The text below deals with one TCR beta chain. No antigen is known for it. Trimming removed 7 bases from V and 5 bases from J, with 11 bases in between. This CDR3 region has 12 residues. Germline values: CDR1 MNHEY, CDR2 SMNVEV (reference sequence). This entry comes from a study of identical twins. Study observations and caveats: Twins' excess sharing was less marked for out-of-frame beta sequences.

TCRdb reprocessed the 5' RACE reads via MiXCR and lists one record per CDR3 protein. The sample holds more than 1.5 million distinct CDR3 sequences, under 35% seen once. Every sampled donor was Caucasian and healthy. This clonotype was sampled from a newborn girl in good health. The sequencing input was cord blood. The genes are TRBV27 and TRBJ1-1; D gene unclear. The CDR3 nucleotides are TGTGCCAGCAAAGGCTCCCGGACTGAAGCTTTCTTT. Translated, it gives CASKGSRTEAFF.